Sequencing of this TCR beta chain was carried out in a study of long-term antiretroviral therapy in people with HIV. Study in general: Collection of the earliest samples took place about a decade ahead of the 2015 immediate-ART recommendation.

Notes on the study in general: Older ART regimens were possibly in use when the blood was collected between about 2004 and 2018. Pre-ART expanded clones dominated the repertoire at every time point.

CDR1 is MRHNA and CDR2 is SNTAGT in the germline V gene. The V and J ends lost 8 bases and 5 bases, in that order; junction bases with no gene match: 18. The CDR3 has 18 residues. Comment on this clone: Its antigen is as yet unknown.

HIV-positive participants all received treatment in the United States. A v3.0 immunoSEQ assay was performed at survey level. The assay was immunoSEQ multiplex PCR, and TCRdb's table has in-frame clones only and misses some. This table has tens of thousands of clones, 85% to 90% appearing once. The J gene is TRBJ2-3, the V gene TRBV6-4; 11 bases align to TRBD2. The sequence derives from a woman in her twenties or thirties with HIV. Sequencing used unsorted PBMCs, obtained 0.8 years after starting antiretroviral therapy. The CDR3 DNA reads TGTGCCAGCGCCCGACACGCACTAGCGGGGGATATGAGAGATACGCAGTATTTT. Protein sequence: CASARHALAGDMRDTQYF.